This T cell receptor beta chain was observed in a study of blood T cell repertoires in COVID-19. For the study at large: Acute-phase and convalescent COVID-19 samples originated in the United States, Italy and Spain. The cDNA or gDNA used as material had been derived from T cells, B-cell-depleted T cells, or PBMCs.

Patients in Seattle were enrolled during active infection, then followed longitudinally. Source study methods: Estimates of nucleated cell counts were drawn from the amplification of reference gene primers. Here immunoSEQ multiplex PCR was the method, and the copy in TCRdb shows in-frame clones only, minus some. V, J and clone size were drawn from that table, and D and trimming were deduced from the DNA. This sample yields about 160,000 clones, of which 80% to 90% are seen a single time; around 8.1% belongs to the top ten. The sequence derives from a woman aged 55 to 70 with COVID-19, enrolled during active disease. The sample was peripheral blood.

CDR3 DNA sequence: TGTGCCAGCAGTTTTCTACAGGGACCCGCTTTCTTT. It specifies CASSFLQGPAFF. This chain uses TRBV27 with TRBJ1-1, with a weak D call TRBD1 (6 bases). V dropped 3 bases and J dropped 11 bases, with 13 bases sitting between them. CDR1 is MNHEY and CDR2 is SMNVEV in the germline V gene (reference sequence). The CDR3 loop spans 12 amino acids.